What follows is one TCR beta chain and its context. Antigen specificity is unknown. The sample's treatment: 15 to 20 received Ad26.COV2.S at low or high dose, single or two shots; 5 received placebo; per-sample allocation not given. Sample collection was performed on day 63 after the first vaccine or placebo injection. The vaccine delivered Wuhan-strain SARS-CoV-2 spike through an Ad26 vector. This sample is part of a study of Ad26.COV2.S vaccination and SARS-CoV-2 variants. The CDR3 is made up of 16 amino acids. CDR1 is MNHEY and CDR2 is SVGEGT in the germline V gene. V gave up 5 bases and J gave up 0 bases, with 13 bases separating them. General study results and limits: People who got the vaccine had more spike-specific TCR breadth than people who got placebo. Those who received vaccine or placebo ended up with similar non-spike TCR breadth. In TCR breadth and depth analyses, total T cell responses may have been underestimated.

The data were produced by immunoSEQ multiplex PCR, yet TCRdb's version contains in-frame clones alone and is incomplete. This sample has roughly 400,000 clones, with about nine tenths found just once. The V call is TRBV6-2 or TRBV6-3, the J call TRBJ2-2; perhaps TRBD1 as D (5 bases). The sequenced sample was peripheral blood, obtained in a trial of Ad26.COV2.S vaccine versus placebo. The sequence was obtained from a person aged 18-65 years who received the Ad26.COV2.S COVID-19 vaccine or a placebo. DNA of the CDR3: TGTGCCAGCAGTCGACAGTTATTGCCGAACACCGGGGAGCTGTTTTTT. Protein product: CASSRQLLPNTGELFF.